Listed below are T cell receptor beta chains from one sample, sequenced in a study of identical twins. TCRdb re-analysed the 5' RACE reads in MiXCR, keeping a single row per CDR3 protein. Among about 390,000 distinct CDR3 sequences, about 9% were seen once, and the ten largest hold around 8.6%. Source material: naive T cells sorted from blood. The receptors come from a woman in her forties or fifties in good health. Both conserved end residues are part of each CDR3. The D gene is left open where the match is weak. Clone sizes are given selectively: once, few, many, or a class where the clone is expanded.

TRBV29-1	many	TRBJ1-1	NA	CSVGHTLNTEAFF	TGCAGCGTGGGACACACCCTGAACACTGAAGCTTTCTTT
TRBV12-3/TRBV12-4	many	TRBJ2-2	NA	CASSDRPVDTGELFF	TGTGCCAGTAGTGATAGACCAGTAGACACCGGGGAGCTGTTTTTT
TRBV5-6	NA	TRBJ2-3	NA	CASSFRQPSARDTQYF	TGTGCCAGCAGCTTCAGACAGCCTTCAGCAAGAGATACGCAGTATTTT
TRBV5-1	NA	TRBJ2-1	NA	CASSLDTGGTEQFF	TGCGCCAGCAGCTTGGATACGGGCGGGACAGAGCAGTTCTTC
TRBV24-1	many	TRBJ1-1	NA	CATSDQNTEAFF	TGTGCCACCAGTGACCAAAACACTGAAGCTTTCTTT
TRBV5-1	few	TRBJ2-5	NA	CASSPYGGQETQYF	TGCGCCAGCAGCCCTTATGGGGGGCAAGAGACCCAGTACTTC
TRBV5-1	many	TRBJ2-4	NA	CASRAGFRELAKNIQYF	TGCGCCAGCAGGGCGGGATTCAGGGAGCTAGCCAAAAACATTCAGTACTTC
TRBV29-1	many	TRBJ1-1	NA	CSVVKGVNTEAFF	TGCAGCGTTGTAAAGGGGGTCAACACTGAAGCTTTCTTT
TRBV7-6	few	TRBJ2-1	NA	CASSLGAHRRSYNEQFF	TGTGCCAGCAGCTTAGGCGCGCACAGACGCTCCTACAATGAGCAGTTCTTC
TRBV25-1	NA	TRBJ2-5	NA	CASSGLEYQETQYF	TGTGCCAGCAGCGGACTTGAGTACCAAGAGACCCAGTACTTC
TRBV12-3/TRBV12-4	many	TRBJ2-5	NA	CASSISGQETQYF	TGTGCCAGCAGTATTAGCGGTCAAGAGACCCAGTACTTC
TRBV10-3	few	TRBJ1-5	NA	CAISDSNQPQHF	TGTGCCATCAGTGATTCCAATCAGCCCCAGCATTTT
TRBV10-3	NA	TRBJ2-3	TRBD2	CAISELAGLTDTQYF	TGTGCCATCAGTGAACTAGCGGGGCTCACAGATACGCAGTATTTT
TRBV3-1	few	TRBJ1-1	NA	CASSQDRSPRNTEAFF	TGTGCCAGCAGCCAAGATCGAAGTCCCCGGAACACTGAAGCTTTCTTT
TRBV27	NA	TRBJ2-2	NA	CASSLSLRTTRNTGELFF	TGTGCCAGCAGTTTAAGCTTAAGGACCACGCGAAACACCGGGGAGCTGTTTTTT
TRBV5-1	NA	TRBJ2-5	NA	CASSLDQGGLSTQYF	TGCGCCAGCAGCTTGGATCAGGGCGGGTTATCGACCCAGTACTTC
TRBV29-1	NA	TRBJ2-1	NA	CSVVSGDRGYNEQFF	TGCAGCGTTGTTAGTGGGGACCGGGGTTACAATGAGCAGTTCTTC
TRBV30	NA	TRBJ1-1	NA	CAWSNRRRGTEAFF	TGTGCCTGGAGTAACCGACGGAGGGGAACTGAAGCTTTCTTT
TRBV19	NA	TRBJ2-7	TRBD1	CASRPGQGRREQYF	TGTGCCAGTAGACCGGGACAGGGACGTCGCGAGCAGTACTTC
TRBV29-1	few	TRBJ2-3	NA	CSVEGETDTQYF	TGCAGCGTTGAGGGGGAGACAGATACGCAGTATTTT
TRBV10-3	NA	TRBJ2-1	NA	CAITFTGSDEQFF	TGTGCCATCACTTTCACAGGGTCCGATGAGCAGTTCTTC
TRBV30	few	TRBJ2-5	NA	CAWSPRRIQETQYF	TGTGCCTGGAGTCCCCGACGGATTCAAGAGACCCAGTACTTC
TRBV5-1	few	TRBJ1-1	NA	CASSPNVGEYTEAFF	TGCGCCAGCAGCCCCAACGTAGGGGAATACACTGAAGCTTTCTTT
TRBV6-5	NA	TRBJ1-2	NA	CASSAPGDADGYTF	TGTGCCAGCAGTGCTCCAGGGGATGCGGATGGCTACACCTTC
TRBV5-1	many	TRBJ1-2	NA	CASSPLTALGGYTF	TGCGCCAGCAGTCCCCTGACTGCATTGGGTGGCTACACCTTC
TRBV5-1	few	TRBJ1-4	TRBD1	CASSLYRGEAEKLFF	TGCGCCAGCAGCCTGTACAGGGGAGAGGCTGAAAAACTGTTTTTT
TRBV20-1	many	TRBJ2-7	NA	CSAMGEARVDEQYF	TGCAGTGCTATGGGGGAGGCTCGGGTCGACGAGCAGTACTTC
TRBV5-1	few	TRBJ2-7	NA	CASSLGVNTYEQYF	TGCGCCAGCAGCTTGGGCGTAAACACCTACGAGCAGTACTTC
TRBV9	NA	TRBJ2-1	TRBD2	CASSVGPIAGGVYNEQFF	TGTGCCAGCAGCGTAGGTCCTATAGCGGGTGGTGTCTACAATGAGCAGTTCTTC
TRBV16	NA	TRBJ1-5	NA	CASSQSGLNNQPQHF	TGTGCCAGCAGCCAATCGGGACTAAACAATCAGCCCCAGCATTTT
TRBV10-3	NA	TRBJ2-5	NA	CAIGGRIETQYF	TGTGCCATCGGAGGGAGGATAGAGACCCAGTACTTC
TRBV4-2	few	TRBJ2-4	TRBD2	CASSRRGTSGRATDIQYF	TGTGCCAGCAGCCGCCGGGGGACTAGCGGGAGGGCCACGGACATTCAGTACTTC
TRBV3-1	NA	TRBJ2-7	TRBD1	CASTSEGQGLYEQYF	TGTGCCAGCACCTCGGAGGGACAGGGGCTCTACGAGCAGTACTTC
TRBV10-2	few	TRBJ2-1	TRBD2	CASMGSGLSSSYNEQFF	TGCGCCAGCATGGGTAGCGGGCTCTCGAGCTCCTACAATGAGCAGTTCTTC
TRBV5-6	many	TRBJ1-2	NA	CASSLFSGTARYGYTF	TGTGCCAGCAGCTTGTTCTCGGGCACAGCCCGCTATGGCTACACCTTC
TRBV7-9	many	TRBJ1-2	NA	CASSSTQELFGYTF	TGTGCCAGCAGCTCGACCCAGGAATTGTTTGGCTACACCTTC
TRBV2	few	TRBJ2-2	TRBD2	CASSDPGLVGTGELFF	TGTGCCAGCAGTGATCCGGGACTAGTCGGCACCGGGGAGCTGTTTTTT
TRBV6-1	few	TRBJ2-1	TRBD2	CASRTLPGGDNEQFF	TGTGCCAGCAGGACCCTTCCGGGAGGGGACAATGAGCAGTTCTTC
TRBV6-5	many	TRBJ1-5	TRBD1	CASSYSARGRLDQPQHF	TGTGCCAGCAGTTACTCGGCCAGGGGGCGGTTAGATCAGCCCCAGCATTTT
TRBV5-1	many	TRBJ2-1	TRBD2	CASSLGASGRTNEQFF	TGCGCCAGCAGCTTGGGGGCTAGCGGGAGGACCAATGAGCAGTTCTTC
TRBV20-1	NA	TRBJ2-7	NA	CSAQDGSSYEQYF	TGCAGTGCGCAAGACGGTAGCTCCTACGAGCAGTACTTC
TRBV27	NA	TRBJ2-7	NA	CASRFGGAATYF	TGTGCCAGCCGCTTCGGAGGGGCAGCGACTTACTTC
TRBV5-5	many	TRBJ2-1	NA	CASSSQGWEQFF	TGTGCCAGCAGCTCACAGGGTTGGGAGCAGTTCTTC
TRBV7-9	many	TRBJ2-1	NA	CASSLMGNEQFF	TGTGCCAGCAGTTTAATGGGCAATGAGCAGTTCTTC
TRBV5-1	few	TRBJ1-6	TRBD1	CASSDEGTGGGFGSPLHF	TGCGCCAGCAGCGACGAAGGGACAGGGGGCGGTTTCGGCTCACCCCTCCACTTT
TRBV20-1	many	TRBJ1-2	TRBD1	CSASQGAFDYGYTF	TGCAGTGCTAGCCAGGGGGCGTTTGACTATGGCTACACCTTC
TRBV6-2/TRBV6-3	few	TRBJ2-3	NA	CASSYSGLKGDTQYF	TGTGCCAGCAGTTACTCGGGGCTAAAAGGTGATACGCAGTATTTT
TRBV4-1	few	TRBJ1-5	TRBD1	CASSQKPGQTVEPQHF	TGCGCCAGCAGCCAAAAACCGGGACAGACGGTCGAGCCCCAGCATTTT
TRBV29-1	NA	TRBJ2-5	NA	CSVEKERQEIETQYF	TGCAGCGTTGAAAAAGAGCGACAAGAGATAGAGACCCAGTACTTC
TRBV19	NA	TRBJ2-2	TRBD2	CASSTGTSRTGELFF	TGTGCCAGTAGTACGGGGACTAGCCGCACCGGGGAGCTGTTTTTT
TRBV11-2	many	TRBJ2-5	TRBD2	CASSLEQTSGRAGETQYF	TGTGCCAGCAGCTTAGAACAGACTAGCGGGAGGGCCGGAGAGACCCAGTACTTC
TRBV20-1	many	TRBJ2-7	NA	CSARDFRLSSYEQYF	TGCAGTGCTAGAGATTTTCGCCTGAGCTCCTACGAGCAGTACTTC